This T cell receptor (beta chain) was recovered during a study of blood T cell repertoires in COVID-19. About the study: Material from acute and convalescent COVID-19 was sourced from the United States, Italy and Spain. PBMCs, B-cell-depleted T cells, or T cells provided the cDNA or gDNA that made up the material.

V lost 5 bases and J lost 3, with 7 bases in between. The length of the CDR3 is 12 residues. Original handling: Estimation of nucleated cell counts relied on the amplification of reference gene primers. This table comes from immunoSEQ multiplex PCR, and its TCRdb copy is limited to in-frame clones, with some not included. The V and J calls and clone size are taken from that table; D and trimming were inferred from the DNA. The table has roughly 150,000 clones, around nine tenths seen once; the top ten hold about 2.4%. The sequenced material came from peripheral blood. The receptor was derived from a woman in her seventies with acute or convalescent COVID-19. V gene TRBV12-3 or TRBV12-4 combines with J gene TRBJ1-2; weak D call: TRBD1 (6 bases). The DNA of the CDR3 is TGTGCCAGCAGTAGACAGGACTATGGCTACACCTTC. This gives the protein CASSRQDYGYTF.